Following are 27 T cell receptor beta chains from one sample sequenced in a study. TCRdb independently ran MiXCR on the 5' RACE reads; one entry per CDR3 protein. The sample consists of approximately 58,000 distinct CDR3 sequences, more than 25% of them appearing once. Tregs were sorted as CD4+CD25+CD127-/low cells. Sequencing was done on a sample of tumor-infiltrating Tregs sorted from the breast tumor. The origin of the receptors is a female donor with breast cancer.

This clonotype appeared a few times. The CDR3 DNA reads as TGTGCCAGCAGCTCAGCGACACTAGCGCCCTCCACAGATACGCAGTATTTT. It specifies CASSSATLAPSTDTQYF. This chain uses TRBV5-5 with TRBJ2-3, with 7 bases aligning to TRBD2. CDR1 is SGHKS, CDR2 YYEKEE, per germline (reference sequence). V dropped 3 bases and J dropped 2; count of bases not matched to a gene: 12. This CDR3 comprises 17 residues.

This clonotype was counted a single time. The chain combines TRBV20-1 with TRBJ2-1; 12 nucleotides line up with TRBD2. The CDR3 extends over 19 amino acids. Trimming removed 2 bases from V and 5 bases from J; junction bases left unmatched: 16. Germline values: CDR1 DFQATT, CDR2 SNEGSKA (reference sequence). The CDR3 here is CSARHPLTSGRVTHNEQFF. The CDR3, as DNA: TGCAGTGCTAGACACCCCTTGACTAGCGGGAGAGTGACTCACAATGAGCAGTTCTTC.

A few counts support this clonotype. The chain joins TRBV20-1 to TRBJ2-5; D is uncertain. The germline V gene has CDR1 DFQATT and CDR2 SNEGSKA (reference sequence). This CDR3 has 10 amino acids. V was trimmed by 2 bases and J by 3 bases, leaving 1 base between them. The CDR3 loop reads CSARKETQYF. DNA for the CDR3: TGCAGTGCTAGAAAAGAGACCCAGTACTTC.

A few counts support this clonotype. This chain joins TRBV12-3 or TRBV12-4 and TRBJ1-2; D gene ambiguous. The CDR3 has 12 residues. The ends were cut back, 3 bases at V and 3 bases at J, with 5 bases in the middle. The DNA for the CDR3 is TGTGCCAGCAGTTTTGACGACTATGGCTACACCTTC. It yields the protein CASSFDDYGYTF.

This clonotype came up a few times. The chain couples TRBV5-6 to TRBJ2-6, with unresolved D. Deletions cut 0 bases from V and 2 bases from J, with 15 bases between. The CDR3 contains 18 residues. Germline V gives CDR1 SGHDT, CDR2 YYEEEE. The CDR3 protein is CASSLVQQYTTGANVLTF. Here the CDR3 DNA reads TGTGCCAGCAGCTTGGTCCAACAGTATACTACTGGGGCCAACGTCCTGACTTTC.

This chain joins TRBV25-1 and TRBJ1-4; a possible D gene is TRBD1 (5 bases). V lost 5 bases and J lost 8, with 15 bases in between. CDR3 length: 14 amino acids. Germline assignment: CDR1 MGHDK and CDR2 SYGVNS. The CDR3 is CASSIRQGTEKLFF. CDR3 DNA: TGTGCCAGCAGTATCCGGCAGGGAACGGAAAAACTGTTTTTT.

This clonotype was counted a few times. The chain links TRBV4-1 to TRBJ1-1, with 8 bases fitting TRBD1. Germline V CDR1 and CDR2: MGHRA, YSYEKL. The CDR3 is made up of 17 amino acids. V shed 0 bases and J 1 base; nucleotides not matched to a gene: 7. The CDR3 DNA reads TGCGCCAGCAGCCAAGATAATCAGGGGGCTCCGAACACTGAAGCTTTCTTT. Its protein product is CASSQDNQGAPNTEAFF.

The gene calls are TRBV5-4 and TRBJ2-5; D possibly uses TRBD1 or TRBD2 (5 bases each). Germline V CDR1 and CDR2: SGHNT, YYREEE (reference sequence). This CDR3 has 16 residues. V was clipped by 0 bases and J by 5 bases, with 17 bases between them. The CDR3 is CASSLAVRAGDETQYF. The CDR3 coding sequence is TGTGCCAGCAGCTTGGCCGTCAGGGCCGGGGATGAGACCCAGTACTTC.

This clonotype showed up just a few times. The CDR3 is CASSKIGVSSYNEQFF. For the CDR3, the DNA is TGTGCCAGCAGTAAGATAGGGGTCAGCTCCTACAATGAGCAGTTCTTC. V usage is TRBV2 and J usage is TRBJ2-1; D might be TRBD1 (5 bases). CDR1 is SNHLY, CDR2 FYNNEI, per germline. Trimming took off 5 bases at V and 0 bases at J, with 14 bases between the two ends. CDR3 size: 16 residues.

This sequence joins TRBV7-9 and TRBJ2-6; 12 bases are shared with TRBD1. Germline V gives CDR1 SEHNR, CDR2 FQNEAQ (reference sequence). This CDR3 has 21 amino acids. Germline trimming cut 5 bases from V and 0 bases from J; bases unmatched to any gene: 14. The CDR3 sequence is CASSDGTGGVSARSGANVLTF. The CDR3 DNA follows: TGTGCCAGCAGCGATGGGACAGGGGGCGTCAGTGCTCGCTCTGGGGCCAACGTCCTGACTTTC. Using reference TRBV7-9 and TRBJ2-6 for the parts outside the CDR3, the full variable domain is DTGVSQNPRHKITKRGQNVTFRCDPISEHNRLYWYRQTLGQGPEFLTYFQNEAQLEKSRLLSDRFSAERPKGSFSTLEIQRTEQGDSAMYLCASSDGTGGVSARSGANVLTFGAGSRLTVL.

The chain couples TRBV9 to TRBJ2-7, with 11 bases lining up with TRBD1. The CDR3 loop spans 14 amino acids. The ends lost 3 bases at V and 6 bases at J; junction bases unmatched: 5. Germline assignment: CDR1 SGDLS and CDR2 YYNGEE. This CDR3 reads CASSDRTGGGEQYF. Written as DNA, the CDR3 is TGTGCCAGCAGCGATCGGACAGGGGGCGGCGAGCAGTACTTC.

V usage is TRBV4-1 and J usage is TRBJ1-2; D is ambiguous. CDR3 size: 17 residues. Trimming cost V 1 base and J 8 bases, with 23 bases left between them. CDR1 is MGHRA, CDR2 YSYEKL, per germline. The CDR3 DNA is TGCGCCAGCAGCCAAGTCGGGATCTTAACCGATCGCCTCGGCTACACCTTC. Its translation is CASSQVGILTDRLGYTF.

The chain couples TRBV19 to TRBJ2-7; D ambiguous. The CDR3 is 12 amino acids. From germline, CDR1 is LNHDA and CDR2 SQIVND (reference sequence). V was clipped by 3 bases and J by 0 bases, with 3 bases between them. This CDR3 reads CASSMNSYEQYF. DNA for the CDR3: TGTGCCAGTAGTATGAACTCCTACGAGCAGTACTTC.

This clonotype was found once. An end of the junction differs from the germline gene, which may be a read error. J is TRBJ1-5 and V is TRBV5-1; D gene ambiguous. The CDR3 extends over 15 amino acids. Germline CDR1 SGHRS, CDR2 YFSETQ. The CDR3 is CAGSPLPSFNQPQHF. The CDR3 nucleotides are TGCGCCGGCAGCCCTCTACCATCTTTTAATCAGCCCCAGCATTTT.

The chain combines TRBV5-1 with TRBJ2-5; 9 bases are shared with TRBD2. The CDR3 runs 15 residues. V was pared by 4 bases and J by 1 base, with 5 bases of the junction left unmatched. The germline CDR1 and CDR2 sequences are SGHRS and YFSETQ. The CDR3 loop is CASSALAGPQETQYF. The CDR3 nucleotides are TGCGCCAGCAGCGCCCTAGCGGGACCCCAAGAGACCCAGTACTTC.

The rearrangement links TRBV12-3 or TRBV12-4 to TRBJ2-7; 9 bases are shared with TRBD1. CDR3 length equals 14 residues. The trim removed 5 bases at V and 6 bases at J, leaving 8 bases unmatched. The CDR3 sequence is CASSPGTGTREQYF. The CDR3 DNA reads TGTGCCAGCAGTCCAGGGACAGGGACCCGCGAGCAGTACTTC.

This clonotype was observed many times. The V gene is TRBV7-3, the J gene TRBJ2-7, with 7 bases lining up with TRBD2. From germline, CDR1 is SGHTA and CDR2 FQGTGA. The CDR3 covers 12 residues. The trim removed 1 base at V and 7 bases at J, leaving 1 base unmatched. CDR3 coding DNA: TGTGCCAGCAGCTTAAGCGGGGGAGAGCAGTACTTC. It encodes CASSLSGGEQYF.

This clonotype was observed a handful of times. The chain is built from TRBV30 and TRBJ1-2; D not certain. V lost 1 base and J lost 0, with 9 bases in between. Germline V lookup: CDR1 GTSNPN, CDR2 SVGIG (reference sequence). The CDR3 spans 14 residues. In DNA, the CDR3 is TGTGCCTGGAGTGGGAATACAGCTAACTATGGCTACACCTTC. This encodes CAWSGNTANYGYTF.

The chain links TRBV2 to TRBJ1-2; 7 positions agree with TRBD1. V was clipped by 4 bases and J by 13 bases; unmatched bases: 6. The CDR3 is 11 amino acids. Germline-derived CDR1 and CDR2 are SNHLY and FYNNEI. The CDR3 is CASSAGTASTF. The CDR3 DNA sequence: TGTGCCAGCAGTGCAGGGACAGCCTCCACCTTC.

This clonotype has only a few counts. The chain joins TRBV30 to TRBJ1-1, with unresolved D. CDR3 length equals 14 residues. From germline, CDR1 is GTSNPN and CDR2 SVGIG (reference sequence). The germline V and J ends were trimmed by 1 base and 0 bases, with 9 bases remaining between them. CDR3 sequence: CAWSADGVNTEAFF. The CDR3 nucleotides are TGTGCCTGGAGTGCGGACGGCGTGAACACTGAAGCTTTCTTT.

CDR3 bases: TGCGCCAGCAGCCGGCCTCCAGGGGGCGCGAGGGGGGCCAACGTCCTGACTTTC. Translated, it gives CASSRPPGGARGANVLTF. This chain connects TRBV5-1 to TRBJ2-6; 8 bases fit TRBD1. Germline assignment: CDR1 SGHRS and CDR2 YFSETQ. The CDR3 is 18 residues long. J lost 4 bases, V lost 4 bases, and 13 bases had no gene match.

This chain joins TRBV20-1 and TRBJ1-2; 7 positions match TRBD1. V was pared by 0 bases and J by 7 bases, with 11 bases of the junction left unmatched. The CDR3 contains 15 residues. Germline V gene lookup returns CDR1 DFQATT and CDR2 SNEGSKA (reference sequence). The CDR3 bases are TGCAGTGCTAGAGACCCCAAGACAGGGTTGGGTGGCTACACCTTC. It specifies CSARDPKTGLGGYTF.

This clonotype turned up a few times. V gene TRBV4-2 combines with J gene TRBJ2-3; TRBD2 matches 12 bases. The germline gives CDR1 LGHNA, CDR2 YNFKEQ. The ends lost 5 bases at V and 11 bases at J; junction bases unmatched: 11. The CDR3 extends over 15 amino acids. CDR3 sequence: CASSESSGRGLVQYF. The CDR3 nucleotides read TGTGCCAGCAGCGAATCTAGCGGGAGGGGGCTGGTGCAGTATTTT.

This clonotype was seen only a few times. The gene calls are TRBV20-1 and TRBJ2-7, with TRBD2 matching 8 bases. Germline V gene sequence: CDR1 DFQATT, CDR2 SNEGSKA (reference sequence). There are 15 residues in the CDR3. J lost 2 bases, V lost 1 base, and 7 bases had no gene match. Here the CDR3 reads CSARGNSGKAYEQYF. The CDR3 DNA is TGCAGTGCTAGAGGGAATAGCGGGAAGGCCTACGAGCAGTACTTC.

This clonotype was picked up one time. The chain joins TRBV27 to TRBJ2-7; 7 nucleotides agree with TRBD1. Germline lookup yields CDR1 MNHEY and CDR2 SMNVEV (reference sequence). The J segment lost 6 bases and the V segment lost 5 bases, leaving 13 bases of the junction unmatched. The CDR3 runs 15 residues. In nucleotides, the CDR3 is TGTGCCAGCAGTCTTACAGGGGCTCGGGAAGGCGAGCAGTACTTC. Translated: CASSLTGAREGEQYF.

V and J are TRBV10-3 and TRBJ2-2; TRBD2 agrees at 14 bases. The germline CDR1 and CDR2 sequences are ENHRY and SYGVKD. The J segment lost 5 bases and the V segment lost 10 bases, leaving 6 bases of the junction unmatched. The CDR3 is 15 residues long. The CDR3: CATGLAGARTGELFF. CDR3 nucleotides: TGTGCCACGGGACTAGCGGGGGCCCGGACCGGGGAGCTGTTTTTT.

Ten or more counts support this clonotype. The CDR3 nucleotides read TGTGCCAGCAGCGTAGGATTCGAGCACCGCAATCAGCCCCAGCATTTT. Protein product: CASSVGFEHRNQPQHF. The rearrangement links TRBV9 to TRBJ1-5; D gene ambiguous. V lost 0 bases and J 2 bases, leaving 12 bases between the germline ends. The V gene's germline CDR1 is SGDLS and CDR2 YYNGEE. This CDR3 has 16 amino acids.